A selection of T cell receptor beta chains follows, all from one sample in a study of control samples from healthy donors and cancer patients. Clones were sequenced by immunoSEQ multiplex PCR, and TCRdb holds only the in-frame ones, with some missing. The sample carries tens of thousands of clones, 93% recorded once. Specimen: PBMCs. These receptors were taken from a woman aged 40 to 55 with lung cancer. Both conserved end residues are part of each CDR3.

>TRBJ2-7|TRBV5-5
CASSLGDIYEQYF
>TRBJ1-1|TRBV30
CACGAHRGQESEAFF
>TRBJ1-1|TRBV5-4
CASSRGMASPDTEAFF
>TRBJ2-5|TRBV10-1
CASSRSGLRETQYF
>TRBJ1-1|TRBV6-1
CASSEVGKATEAFF
>TRBJ1-1|TRBV20-1
CRGGMGTEAFF
>TRBJ1-2|TRBV20-1
CSAREQDGYTF
>TRBJ1-6|TRBV2
CASGGVEGSPLHF
>TRBJ2-6|TRBV13
CASRRTGQGGSGANVLTF
>TRBJ1-3|TRBV14
CASSRTGVSGNTIYF
>TRBJ1-1|TRBV11-3
CASSLDSWQGKTEAFF
>TRBJ1-4|TRBV4-1
CASSNRGTNEKLFF
>TRBJ2-3|TRBV11-2
CASSPSTDTQYF
>TRBJ1-2|TRBV19
CASSAQGGTSSGYTF
>TRBJ2-3|TRBV2
CASSPRGYSTDTQYF
>TRBJ2-7|TRBV10-1
CASVRFKGLEQYF
>TRBJ2-3|TRBV7-2
CASSFLAGLSVGTDTQYF
>TRBJ2-7|TRBV18
CASSTLREGPYEQYF
>TRBJ2-3|TRBV7-6
CASSLEAGALDTQYF
>TRBJ1-5|TRBV19
CASSTAEGQPQHF
>TRBJ2-7|TRBV6-6
CASSRNSPGHPLREQYF
>TRBJ1-1|TRBV28
CASSFRGTEAFF
>TRBJ2-2|TRBV30
CAWRGPYRDTNTGELFF
>TRBJ1-2|TRBV6-2/TRBV6-3
CASSAAGTVNYGYTF
>TRBJ1-2|TRBV29-1
CSVDRYGYTF
>TRBJ1-3|TRBV7-2
CASSLAGPGNTIYF
>TRBJ1-1|TRBV11-2
CASSLFKLGNTEAFF
>TRBJ2-2|TRBV7-9
CASPLVGGPPGELFF
>TRBJ1-2|TRBV10-2
CASSDGYGYTF
>TRBJ1-5|TRBV6-5
CASMRPGGNQPQHF
>TRBJ1-3|TRBV11-3
CASSLAGLSGNTIYF
>TRBJ2-3|TRBV7-7
CASSLGAGGTDTQYF
>TRBJ2-7|TRBV5-4
CASSFVGTEQYF
>TRBJ2-3|TRBV28
CASSFFGGSTDTQYF
>TRBJ1-1|TRBV3-1/TRBV3-2
CASSHKHRVNTEAFF
>TRBJ2-7|TRBV28
CASRFGGTPEQYF
>TRBJ1-6|TRBV10-3
CAISPGKETNSPLHF
>TRBJ1-2|TRBV20-1
CSASLKRRGGGYTF
>TRBJ2-1|TRBV7-8
CASSQTPSYNEQFF
>TRBJ1-6|TRBV6-5
CASSYAAGGNSPLHF
>TRBJ1-2|TRBV11-2
CASSLGGDYGYTF
>TRBJ2-2|TRBV5-6
CASSLRGRVGGELFF
>TRBJ2-7|TRBV6-5
CASNTGKGTYEQYF
>TRBJ1-1|TRBV10-3
CAISDGGRREAFF
>TRBJ1-1|TRBV18
CASSPGAGPIEAFF
>TRBJ2-3|TRBV6-5
CASTRLAGTDTQYF
>TRBJ2-7|TRBV4-1
CASSQDFGTASYEQYF
>TRBJ1-1|TRBV12-3/TRBV12-4
CASSLEGQYEAFF
>TRBJ2-5|TRBV29-1
CSVGLTYQETQYF
>TRBJ2-1|TRBV2
CASRAGVSYNEQFF